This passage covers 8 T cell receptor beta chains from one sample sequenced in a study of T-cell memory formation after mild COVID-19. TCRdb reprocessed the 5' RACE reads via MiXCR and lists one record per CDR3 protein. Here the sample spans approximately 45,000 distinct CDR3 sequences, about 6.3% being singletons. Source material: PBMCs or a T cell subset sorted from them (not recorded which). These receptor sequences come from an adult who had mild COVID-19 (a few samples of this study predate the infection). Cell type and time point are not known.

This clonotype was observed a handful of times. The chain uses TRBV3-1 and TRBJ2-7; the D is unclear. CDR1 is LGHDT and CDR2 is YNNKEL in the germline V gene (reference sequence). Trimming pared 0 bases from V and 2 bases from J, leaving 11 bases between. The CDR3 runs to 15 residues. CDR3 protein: CASSQDPLAAYEQYF. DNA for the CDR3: TGTGCCAGCAGCCAAGACCCCTTAGCCGCCTACGAGCAGTACTTC.

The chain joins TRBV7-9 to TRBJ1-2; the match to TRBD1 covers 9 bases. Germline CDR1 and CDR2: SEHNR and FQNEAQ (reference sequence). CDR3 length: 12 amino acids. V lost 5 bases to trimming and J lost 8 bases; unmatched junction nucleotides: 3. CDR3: CASSTGQGGYTF. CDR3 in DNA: TGTGCCAGCAGCACCGGACAGGGGGGCTACACCTTC.

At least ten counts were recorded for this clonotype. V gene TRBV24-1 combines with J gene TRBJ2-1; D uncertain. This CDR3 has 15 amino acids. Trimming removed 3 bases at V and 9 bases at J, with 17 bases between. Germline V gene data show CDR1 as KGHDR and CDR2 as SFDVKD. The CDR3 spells CATSDGIRGFAEQFF. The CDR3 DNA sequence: TGTGCCACCAGTGATGGGATTCGAGGATTCGCTGAGCAGTTCTTC.

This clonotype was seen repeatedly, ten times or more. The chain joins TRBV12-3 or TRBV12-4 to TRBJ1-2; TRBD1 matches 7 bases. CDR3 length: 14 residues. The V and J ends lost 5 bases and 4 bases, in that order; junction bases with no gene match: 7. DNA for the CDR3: TGTGCCAGCAGTCCTAGTGACAGGGCCTATGGCTACACCTTC. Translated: CASSPSDRAYGYTF.

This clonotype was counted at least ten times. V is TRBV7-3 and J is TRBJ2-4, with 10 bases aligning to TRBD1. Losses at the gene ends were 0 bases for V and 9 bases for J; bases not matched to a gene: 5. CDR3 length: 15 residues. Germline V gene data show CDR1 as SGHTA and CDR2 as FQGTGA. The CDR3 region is CASSLTGTGDSIQYF. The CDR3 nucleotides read TGTGCCAGCAGCTTAACCGGGACAGGGGATAGCATTCAGTACTTC.

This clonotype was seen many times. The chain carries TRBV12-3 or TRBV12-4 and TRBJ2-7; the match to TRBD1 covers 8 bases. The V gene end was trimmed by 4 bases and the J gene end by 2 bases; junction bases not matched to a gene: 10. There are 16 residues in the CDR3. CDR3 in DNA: TGTGCCAGCAGTTGGCAGGGGGGACAGGCTACCTACGAGCAGTACTTC. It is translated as CASSWQGGQATYEQYF.

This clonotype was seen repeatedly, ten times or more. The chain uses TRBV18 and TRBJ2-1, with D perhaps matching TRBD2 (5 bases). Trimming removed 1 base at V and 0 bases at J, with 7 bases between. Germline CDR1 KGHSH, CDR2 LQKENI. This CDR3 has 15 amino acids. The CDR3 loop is CASSPRGSSYNEQFF. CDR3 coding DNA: TGTGCCAGCTCACCACGAGGGAGCTCCTACAATGAGCAGTTCTTC.

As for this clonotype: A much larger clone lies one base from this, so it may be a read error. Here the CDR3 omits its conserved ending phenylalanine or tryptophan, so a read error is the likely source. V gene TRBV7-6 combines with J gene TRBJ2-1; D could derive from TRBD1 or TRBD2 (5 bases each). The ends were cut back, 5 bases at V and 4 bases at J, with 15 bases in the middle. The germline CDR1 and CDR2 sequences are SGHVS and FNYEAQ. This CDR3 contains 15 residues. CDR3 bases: TGTGCCAGCAGCATAAGGGTGAGGGGATACAATGAGCAGTTCTTA. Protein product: CASSIRVRGYNEQFL.